These 17 T cell receptor beta chains were sequenced from one sample in a study of beta chain bispecific antibodies for T cell cancers. Findings and limits, study-wide: In these mixed samples, most targeted TRBV reads derived from the leukemia cell line.

TCRdb analysed the 5' RACE reads with MiXCR anew, one entry per CDR3 protein. The sample consists of approximately 20,000 distinct CDR3 sequences, approximately 2.4% of them appearing once. T cells were expanded from blood mononuclear cells for 3 to 4 days with anti-CD3 OKT3 or CD3/CD28 beads. No antigens are known for them. The specimen was healthy donor T cells cultured with leukemia cells. The receptors were sampled from a human donor in good health. Some clones in this sample may be carry-over from other donors' samples.

This clonotype occurred a few times. This chain uses TRBV7-9 with TRBJ2-1; TRBD2 matches 7 bases. J lost 6 bases, V lost 5 bases, and 13 bases had no gene match. The CDR3 runs 16 residues. In germline, CDR1 is SEHNR, CDR2 FQNEAQ (reference sequence). The CDR3 sequence: CASSLMLAAQPNEQFF. CDR3 in DNA: TGTGCCAGCAGCCTAATGCTAGCGGCCCAACCCAATGAGCAGTTCTTC. Filled out from reference TRBV7-9 and TRBJ2-1, the complete variable domain reads DTGVSQNPRHKITKRGQNVTFRCDPISEHNRLYWYRQTLGQGPEFLTYFQNEAQLEKSRLLSDRFSAERPKGSFSTLEIQRTEQGDSAMYLCASSLMLAAQPNEQFFGPGTRLTVL.

The rearrangement links TRBV5-4 to TRBJ2-7; D perhaps matches TRBD1 (6 bases). This CDR3 is 14 amino acids long. Germline CDR1 is SGHNT and CDR2 is YYREEE (reference sequence). Trimming pared 3 bases from V and 3 bases from J, leaving 13 bases between. The CDR3 DNA sequence: TGTGCCAGCAGCTGGGGTCCAGGGGTCTACGAGCAGTACTTC. Residues: CASSWGPGVYEQYF.

In its sample, this clonotype was seen many times. This chain links TRBV11-2 with TRBJ2-5; D unclear. Per the germline V gene, CDR1 is SGHAT and CDR2 is FQNNGV. V shed 0 bases and J shed 2 bases, with 10 bases lying between them. The CDR3 contains 15 residues. This CDR3 reads CASSLDRHRQETQYF. CDR3 DNA: TGTGCCAGCAGCTTAGATCGTCACAGACAAGAGACCCAGTACTTC. The full variable domain, with the rest looked up from reference TRBV11-2 and TRBJ2-5, is EAGVAQSPRYKIIEKRQSVAFWCNPISGHATLYWYQQILGQGPKLLIQFQNNGVVDDSQLPKDRFSAERLKGVDSTLKIQPAKLEDSAVYLCASSLDRHRQETQYFGPGTRLLVL.

This clonotype counts as medium-sized (0.01 to 0.1%). The V call is TRBV5-1, the J call TRBJ2-7, with TRBD1 as a possible D gene (5 bases). Germline V CDR1 and CDR2: SGHRS, YFSETQ. The CDR3 has 14 residues. V was pared by 5 bases and J by 2 bases, with 14 bases between. The CDR3, as DNA: TGCGCCAGCAGAGGGGCCCTATCTACCTACGAGCAGTACTTC. It translates to CASRGALSTYEQYF.

Ten or more counts support this clonotype. This chain uses TRBV27 with TRBJ2-1; D might be TRBD2 (6 bases). The V and J ends lost 5 bases and 4 bases respectively, with 12 bases between them. CDR3 size: 14 residues. The germline V gene has CDR1 MNHEY and CDR2 SMNVEV (reference sequence). The CDR3 region is CASSPEGLYNEQFF. In DNA form, the CDR3 reads TGTGCCAGCAGTCCCGAAGGACTATACAATGAGCAGTTCTTC.

This clonotype was observed many times. The chain couples TRBV3-1 to TRBJ1-1; D is unclear. The CDR3 runs 13 residues. With 2 bases removed from V and 5 bases from J, the gap between germline ends came to 9 bases. Germline CDR1 reads LGHDT; CDR2 reads YNNKEL (reference sequence). The CDR3 DNA reads as TGTGCCAGCAGCCAACCTACGACGACTGAAGCTTTCTTT. Its translation: CASSQPTTTEAFF.

This clonotype was observed a few times. The chain has TRBV4-2 and TRBJ2-2, with no clear D. The CDR3 covers 15 residues. Germline V gene sequence: CDR1 LGHNA, CDR2 YNFKEQ. Trimming took off 0 bases at V and 5 bases at J, with 10 bases between the two ends. This CDR3 reads CASSQDPRVTGELFF. The CDR3 DNA reads TGTGCCAGCAGCCAAGATCCGAGAGTGACCGGGGAGCTGTTTTTT.

This clonotype was picked up many times. J is TRBJ2-1 and V is TRBV7-9; 7 nucleotides align to TRBD2. The CDR3 totals 14 residues. V was pared by 2 bases and J by 7 bases, with 5 bases of the junction left unmatched. Germline CDR1 SEHNR, CDR2 FQNEAQ (reference sequence). DNA for the CDR3: TGTGCCAGCAGCTTAAGCCTAGCGGTAAATGAGCAGTTCTTC. The encoded protein is CASSLSLAVNEQFF.

In this sample, this clonotype turned up a few times. The chain joins TRBV2 to TRBJ1-1, with D maybe TRBD1 (5 bases). Germline V gene lookup returns CDR1 SNHLY and CDR2 FYNNEI. V gave up 4 bases and J gave up 5 bases, with 14 bases separating them. The CDR3 extends over 14 amino acids. The CDR3 nucleotides read TGTGCCAGCAGTGGAACAGGACTGGTGACTGAAGCTTTCTTT. This codes for CASSGTGLVTEAFF. Supplemented by reference TRBV2 and TRBJ1-1, the full variable domain reads EPEVTQTPSHQVTQMGQEVILRCVPISNHLYFYWYRQILGQKVEFLVSFYNNEISEKSEIFDDQFSVERPDGSNFTLKIRSTKLEDSAMYFCASSGTGLVTEAFFGQGTRLTVV.

V gene TRBV30 combines with J gene TRBJ1-5, with TRBD1 as a possible D gene (6 bases). There are 15 residues in the CDR3. The V end lost 0 bases, the J end lost 1 base, and 10 bases lay between the germline ends. The germline gives CDR1 GTSNPN, CDR2 SVGIG (reference sequence). DNA of the CDR3: TGTGCCTGGAGTGTACTAGGGGGGAGCAATCAGCCCCAGCATTTT. It specifies CAWSVLGGSNQPQHF. Complete variable domain (other parts from reference TRBV30 and TRBJ1-5): SQTIHQWPATLVQPVGSPLSLECTVEGTSNPNLYWYRQAAGRGLQLLFYSVGIGQISSEVPQNLSASRPQDRQFILSSKKLLLSDSGFYLCAWSVLGGSNQPQHFGDGTRLSIL.

This clonotype was recorded at least ten times. This chain links TRBV29-1 with TRBJ2-3; D perhaps matches TRBD1 (6 bases). The V gene lost 7 bases and the J gene lost 14 bases, with 19 bases spanning the gap. Germline V CDR1 and CDR2: SQVTM, ANQGSEA. CDR3 length equals 11 residues. In nucleotides, the CDR3 is TGCAGCGCGATGGACAGCCCCTTGATGTATTTT. Protein sequence: CSAMDSPLMYF.

This clonotype was detected ten times or more. V usage is TRBV20-1 and J usage is TRBJ2-3; a weak D match, TRBD2 (7 bases). Germline V gene data show CDR1 as DFQATT and CDR2 as SNEGSKA (reference sequence). The CDR3 is made up of 17 amino acids. Trimming stripped 3 bases from V and 0 bases from J, with 19 bases between. The CDR3 spells CSASKGGIIPSTDTQYF. The DNA for the CDR3 is TGCAGTGCTAGTAAGGGGGGGATTATACCTAGCACAGATACGCAGTATTTT.

This clonotype was found a few times. V gene TRBV5-4 combines with J gene TRBJ2-5, with D possibly TRBD2 on 6 matching bases. The germline V gene encodes CDR1 SGHNT and CDR2 YYREEE (reference sequence). Trimming took off 4 bases at V and 0 bases at J, with 16 bases between the two ends. This CDR3 is built from 16 residues. CDR3 coding DNA: TGTGCCAGCAGCCACCCGACTAGTGCGGACCAAGAGACCCAGTACTTC. This codes for CASSHPTSADQETQYF.

The chain links TRBV7-2 to TRBJ2-7, with 8 bases identical to TRBD2. V gave up 3 bases and J gave up 0 bases; unmatched junction bases: 4. Per germline, CDR1 SGHTA and CDR2 FQGNSA. The CDR3 is 15 amino acids. The CDR3 reads CASSLSSGYSYEQYF. Here the CDR3 DNA reads TGTGCCAGCAGCTTGTCTAGCGGGTACTCCTACGAGCAGTACTTC. Together with reference TRBV7-2 and TRBJ2-7, the CDR3 gives the full variable domain: GAGVSQSPSNKVTEKGKDVELRCDPISGHTALYWYRQSLGQGLEFLIYFQGNSAPDKSGLPSDRFSAERTGGSVSTLTIQRTQQEDSAVYLCASSLSSGYSYEQYFGPGTRLTVT.

This clonotype was seen ten or more times. V and J are TRBV28 and TRBJ1-4, with D unresolved. Trimming left V 4 bases short and J 7 bases short, with 13 bases between. This CDR3 comprises 14 residues. The germline V gene has CDR1 MDHEN and CDR2 SYDVKM. The chain's CDR3 is CASSSQVSSEKLFF. CDR3 sequence (DNA): TGTGCCAGCAGTTCTCAGGTTTCGTCTGAAAAACTGTTTTTT. The full variable domain, its missing parts supplied by reference TRBV28 and TRBJ1-4, is DVKVTQSSRYLVKRTGEKVFLECVQDMDHENMFWYRQDPGLGLRLIYFSYDVKMKEKGDIPEGYSVSREKKERFSLILESASTNQTSMYLCASSSQVSSEKLFFGSGTQLSVL.

This clonotype was recorded many times. The rearrangement links TRBV12-3 or TRBV12-4 to TRBJ1-1, with a possible D match to TRBD1 (6 bases). V was shortened by 3 bases and J by 11 bases, with 13 bases between the two germline ends. This CDR3 spans 12 amino acids. CDR3 residues: CASSFISGAAFF. The CDR3 region has the DNA TGTGCCAGCAGTTTTATCTCGGGGGCTGCTTTCTTT.

This clonotype came up many times. The chain uses TRBV11-2 and TRBJ2-7, with D hard to call. The CDR3 has 14 amino acids. CDR1 is SGHAT, CDR2 FQNNGV, per germline. Between the trimmed V and J ends, which lost 4 bases and 0 bases, there was a span of 10 bases. The CDR3 nucleotides read TGTGCCAGCAGCTCCCCGGGCCTCTCCTACGAGCAGTACTTC. It translates to CASSSPGLSYEQYF.